Below are 2 T cell receptor beta chains sequenced from a single sample in a study of blood T cell repertoires in COVID-19 (dated by TCRdb to about 2020). Library preparation employed the immunoSEQ multiplex PCR assay. This is the immuneACCESS table as TCRdb keeps it, with only in-frame sequences that have V and J called. A part of the clones is gone; compared with another copy, unresolved V genes explain less than half, and the rest is unexplained. A total of approximately 220,000 clones appear in this sample, around 82% of them only once. The ten largest clones take up approximately 4.8% of the sample. Sequenced material: PBMCs or T cells enriched from blood (not recorded which). All receptors come from a woman aged 45-65 years who had been exposed to COVID-19.

The V call is TRBV5-6, the J call TRBJ2-1; 11 bases are a match to TRBD2. Germline assignment: CDR1 SGHDT and CDR2 YYEEEE. The J segment lost 2 bases and the V segment lost 4 bases, leaving 2 bases of the junction unmatched. The CDR3 totals 15 residues. The CDR3 coding sequence is TGTGCCAGCAGCGGTAGCGGGGGGGCCTACAATGAGCAGTTCTTC. Residues: CASSGSGGAYNEQFF.

The V call is TRBV11-2, the J call TRBJ1-2, with TRBD1 identical over 9 bases. V was clipped by 5 bases and J by 7 bases; unmatched bases: 11. Germline values: CDR1 SGHAT, CDR2 FQNNGV. This CDR3 is 15 amino acids long. CDR3 nucleotides: TGTGCCAGCAGCCCAACCCAGGACAGGGGAGGTGGCTACACCTTC. Amino acid sequence: CASSPTQDRGGGYTF.